The 10 T cell receptor beta chains presented below share a single source sample, sequenced in a study of T cells in tuberculosis. Cells were sorted from thawed PBMC rested overnight and stained with GMM-loaded CD1B tetramer, viability dye and anti-CD3. The lipid loaded on the CD1B tetramers was C32 glucose monomycolate from Rhodococcus equi. The data were produced by immunoSEQ multiplex PCR, yet TCRdb's version contains in-frame clones alone and is incomplete. Counted here are 85,000 to 90,000 clones, approximately 91% occurring once; the ten biggest clones make up approximately 1.9%. Sequencing input: CD1b-GMM tetramer-negative cells sorted from PBMCs. These receptors originate from an adult woman with latent tuberculosis.

CDR3 sequence: CASSQGRADGYTF. CDR3 DNA: TGCGCCAGCAGCCAAGGACGAGCGGATGGCTACACCTTC. This chain links TRBV4-1 with TRBJ1-2; D gene uncertain. Germline CDR1 and CDR2: MGHRA and YSYEKL. Trimming left V 1 base short and J 6 bases short, with 9 bases between. The CDR3 length is 13 residues.

The chain carries TRBV7-2 and TRBJ1-5, with D hard to call. Germline V gene lookup returns CDR1 SGHTA and CDR2 FQGNSA. V was clipped by 2 bases and J by 0 bases, with 11 bases between them. The CDR3 is 16 amino acids. The CDR3 loop is CASSLNGVYSNQPQHF. CDR3 nucleotide sequence: TGTGCCAGCAGCTTAAACGGAGTTTATAGCAATCAGCCCCAGCATTTT.

This clone was seen only once. The rearrangement links TRBV10-2 to TRBJ2-1, with 11 bases aligning to TRBD2. Germline V CDR1 and CDR2: WSHSY, SAAADI. After removal of 3 bases from V and 2 bases from J, the junction contained 0 bases not matched to a gene. The CDR3 is 15 amino acids. CDR3: CASSDSGGAYNEQFF. CDR3 in DNA: TGCGCCAGCAGTGATAGCGGGGGGGCCTACAATGAGCAGTTCTTC.

The chain has TRBV30 and TRBJ1-2; 7 bases agree with TRBD1. With 5 bases clipped from V and 2 bases from J, the junction kept 2 bases outside the gene matches. CDR1 and CDR2 from the germline V gene are GTSNPN and SVGIG (reference sequence). The CDR3 length is 12 residues. CDR3 DNA sequence: TGTGCCTGGCTGGGACAGAACTATGGCTACACCTTC. Protein product: CAWLGQNYGYTF. Full variable domain (outside the CDR3, taken from reference TRBV30 and TRBJ1-2): SQTIHQWPATLVQPVGSPLSLECTVEGTSNPNLYWYRQAAGRGLQLLFYSVGIGQISSEVPQNLSASRPQDRQFILSSKKLLLSDSGFYLCAWLGQNYGYTFGSGTRLTVV.

The chain recombines TRBV2 with TRBJ1-1, with 7 bases matching TRBD1. The ends lost 6 bases at V and 7 bases at J; junction bases unmatched: 20. Germline lookup yields CDR1 SNHLY and CDR2 FYNNEI. The CDR3 runs to 17 residues. The CDR3 nucleotides read TGTGCCAGCAGGGCAACTACAGGGGCCGCCCAAGGGAATGAAGCTTTCTTT. As protein: CASRATTGAAQGNEAFF.

There are a few counts of this clone. One end of the junction is discordant with germline, which a read error may explain. The J gene is TRBJ1-4, the V gene TRBV4-1, with a possible D match to TRBD1 (5 bases). Germline V gene lookup returns CDR1 MGHRA and CDR2 YSYEKL. There are 13 residues in the CDR3. The CDR3 sequence: CASSLLLGEKLFF. In DNA, the CDR3 is TGCGCCAGCAGCCTCCTGCTAGGGGAAAAGCTGTTTTTT.

The chain couples TRBV5-1 to TRBJ2-7; 8 bases align to TRBD1. The V gene's germline CDR1 is SGHRS and CDR2 YFSETQ. This CDR3 is 17 amino acids long. V shed 1 base and J 3 bases; nucleotides not matched to a gene: 12. The CDR3 protein is CASSLSSGAGQVYEQYF. The CDR3 nucleotides read TGCGCCAGCAGCTTGTCATCCGGGGCGGGACAGGTCTACGAGCAGTACTTC.

The V call is TRBV4-3, the J call TRBJ1-5; weak D call: TRBD1 (5 bases). The length of the CDR3 is 15 residues. Germline V gene lookup returns CDR1 LGHNA and CDR2 YSLEER. Trimming cost V 3 bases and J 8 bases, with 17 bases left between them. CDR3 nucleotide sequence: TGCGCCAGCAGCCAGGGGGGTCCGGGTAGGGAGCCCCAGCATTTT. Protein sequence: CASSQGGPGREPQHF.

The chain carries TRBV7-6 and TRBJ2-1; maybe TRBD1 (6 bases). The CDR3 is 14 amino acids. Trimming cost V 2 bases and J 2 bases, with 7 bases left between them. The V gene's germline CDR1 is SGHVS and CDR2 FNYEAQ. The CDR3 loop is CASSLPGAYNEQFF. CDR3 nucleotide sequence: TGTGCCAGCAGCTTACCAGGGGCCTACAATGAGCAGTTCTTC.

The rearrangement uses TRBV6-5 and TRBJ2-2; D is uncertain. V was cut by 0 bases and J by 8 bases, with 13 bases left in between. Looked up from germline, CDR1 is MNHEY and CDR2 is SVGAGI. This CDR3 region has 15 residues. The CDR3 nucleotides are TGTGCCAGCAGTTACTCGTCGAGGTTATCTGGGGAGCTGTTTTTT. Amino acids: CASSYSSRLSGELFF.